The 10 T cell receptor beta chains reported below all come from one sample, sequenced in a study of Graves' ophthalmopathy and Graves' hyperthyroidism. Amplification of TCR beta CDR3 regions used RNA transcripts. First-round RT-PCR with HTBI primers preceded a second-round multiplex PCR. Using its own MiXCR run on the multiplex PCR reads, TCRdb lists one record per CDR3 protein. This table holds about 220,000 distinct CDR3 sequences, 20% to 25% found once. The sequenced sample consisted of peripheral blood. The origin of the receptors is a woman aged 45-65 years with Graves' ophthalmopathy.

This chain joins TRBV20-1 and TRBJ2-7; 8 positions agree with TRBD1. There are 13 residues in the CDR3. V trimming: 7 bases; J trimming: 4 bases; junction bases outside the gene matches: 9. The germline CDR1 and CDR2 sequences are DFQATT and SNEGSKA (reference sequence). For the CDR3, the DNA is TGCAGTGGGATGGGACAGGAGCTATACGAGCAGTACTTC. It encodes CSGMGQELYEQYF.

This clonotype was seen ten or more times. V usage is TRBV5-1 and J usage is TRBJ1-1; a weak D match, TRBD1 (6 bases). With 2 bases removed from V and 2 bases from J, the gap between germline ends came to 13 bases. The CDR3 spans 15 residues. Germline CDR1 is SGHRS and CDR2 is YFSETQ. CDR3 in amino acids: CASSFSGTTNTEAFF. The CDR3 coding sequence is TGCGCCAGCAGCTTCTCCGGGACAACCAACACTGAAGCTTTCTTT.

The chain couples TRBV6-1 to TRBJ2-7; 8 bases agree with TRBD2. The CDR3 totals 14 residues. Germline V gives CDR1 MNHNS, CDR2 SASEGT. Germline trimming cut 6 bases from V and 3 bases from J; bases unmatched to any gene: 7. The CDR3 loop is CASRGGSGIYEQYF. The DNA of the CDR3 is TGTGCCAGCAGGGGAGGTAGCGGGATCTACGAGCAGTACTTC.

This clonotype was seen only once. The CDR3 region has the DNA TGCGCCAGCAGCTTTTCGAGGACAGGGGGCAGTGGGACTGAAGCTTTCTTT. Its translation is CASSFSRTGGSGTEAFF. The gene calls are TRBV5-1 and TRBJ1-1; 11 bases line up with TRBD1. Germline loops: CDR1 SGHRS, CDR2 YFSETQ. The CDR3 is 17 residues long. V gave up 2 bases and J gave up 5 bases; unmatched junction bases: 11. Supplemented by reference TRBV5-1 and TRBJ1-1, the full variable domain reads KAGVTQTPRYLIKTRGQQVTLSCSPISGHRSVSWYQQTPGQGLQFLFEYFSETQRNKGNFPGRFSGRQFSNSRSEMNVSTLELGDSALYLCASSFSRTGGSGTEAFFGQGTRLTVV.

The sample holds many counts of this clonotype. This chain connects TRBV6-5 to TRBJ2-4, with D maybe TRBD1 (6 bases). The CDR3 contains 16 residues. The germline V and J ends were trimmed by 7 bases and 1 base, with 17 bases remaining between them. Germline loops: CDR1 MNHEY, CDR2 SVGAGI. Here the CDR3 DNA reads TGTGCCAGCATCAAGGAAGGGGGAGTCGCCAAAAACATTCAGTACTTC. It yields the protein CASIKEGGVAKNIQYF.

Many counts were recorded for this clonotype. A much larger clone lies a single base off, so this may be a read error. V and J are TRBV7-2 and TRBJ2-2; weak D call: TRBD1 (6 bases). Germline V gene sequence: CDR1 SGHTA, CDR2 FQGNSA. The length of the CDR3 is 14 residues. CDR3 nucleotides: TGTGCCAGCAGCTTAGGGGGCTACCGAGGGGGGCTGTTTTTT. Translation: CASSLGGYRGGLFF.

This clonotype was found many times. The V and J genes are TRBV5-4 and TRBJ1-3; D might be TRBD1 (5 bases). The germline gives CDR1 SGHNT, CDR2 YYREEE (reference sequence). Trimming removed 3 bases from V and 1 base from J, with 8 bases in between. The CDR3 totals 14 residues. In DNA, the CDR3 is TGTGCCAGCAGCTCAGGGATATCTGGAAACACCATATATTTT. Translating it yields CASSSGISGNTIYF.

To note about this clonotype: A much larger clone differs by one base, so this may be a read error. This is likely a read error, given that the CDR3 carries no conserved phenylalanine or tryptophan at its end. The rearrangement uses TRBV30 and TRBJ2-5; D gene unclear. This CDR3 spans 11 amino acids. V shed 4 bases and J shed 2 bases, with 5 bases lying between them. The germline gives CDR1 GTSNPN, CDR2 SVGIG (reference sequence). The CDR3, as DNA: TGTGCCTGGACAGATCAAGAGACCCAGTACCTC. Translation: CAWTDQETQYL.

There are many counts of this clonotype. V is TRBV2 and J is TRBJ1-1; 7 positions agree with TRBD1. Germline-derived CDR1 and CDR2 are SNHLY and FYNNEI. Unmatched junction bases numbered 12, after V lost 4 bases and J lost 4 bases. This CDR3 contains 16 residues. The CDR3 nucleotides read TGTGCCAGCAGTGCAAGGGGGCGCCAGACGGGCACTGAAGCTTTCTTT. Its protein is CASSARGRQTGTEAFF. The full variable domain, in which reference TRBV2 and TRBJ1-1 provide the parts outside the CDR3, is EPEVTQTPSHQVTQMGQEVILRCVPISNHLYFYWYRQILGQKVEFLVSFYNNEISEKSEIFDDQFSVERPDGSNFTLKIRSTKLEDSAMYFCASSARGRQTGTEAFFGQGTRLTVV.

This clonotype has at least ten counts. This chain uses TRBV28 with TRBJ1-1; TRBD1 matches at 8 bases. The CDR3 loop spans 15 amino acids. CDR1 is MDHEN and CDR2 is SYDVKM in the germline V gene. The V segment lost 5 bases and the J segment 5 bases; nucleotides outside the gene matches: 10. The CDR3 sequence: CASSPWTGIMTEAFF. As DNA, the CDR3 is TGTGCCAGCAGTCCCTGGACAGGGATAATGACTGAAGCTTTCTTT.